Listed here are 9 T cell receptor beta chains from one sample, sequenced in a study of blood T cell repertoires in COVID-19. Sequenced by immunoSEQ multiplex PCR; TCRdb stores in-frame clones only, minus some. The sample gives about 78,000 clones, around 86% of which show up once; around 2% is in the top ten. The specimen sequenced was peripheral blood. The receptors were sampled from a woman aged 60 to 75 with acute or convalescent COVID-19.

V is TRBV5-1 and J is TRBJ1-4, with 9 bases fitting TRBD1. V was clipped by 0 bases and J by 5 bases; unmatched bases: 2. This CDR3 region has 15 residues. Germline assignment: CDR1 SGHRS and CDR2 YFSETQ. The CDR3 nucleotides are TGCGCCAGCAGCTTGGACGGACAGGGGAATGAAAAACTGTTTTTT. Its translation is CASSLDGQGNEKLFF.

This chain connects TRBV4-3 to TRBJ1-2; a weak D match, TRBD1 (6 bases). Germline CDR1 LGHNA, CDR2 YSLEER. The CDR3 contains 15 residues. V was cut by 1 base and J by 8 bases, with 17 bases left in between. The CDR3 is CASSQAGTGYGGYTF. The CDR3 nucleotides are TGCGCCAGCAGCCAAGCAGGTACAGGGTATGGAGGCTACACCTTC.

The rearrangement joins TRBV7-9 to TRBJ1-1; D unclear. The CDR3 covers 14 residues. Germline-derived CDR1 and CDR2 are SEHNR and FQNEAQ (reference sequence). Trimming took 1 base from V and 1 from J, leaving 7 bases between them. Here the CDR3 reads CASSLGPANTEAFF. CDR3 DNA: TGTGCCAGCAGCTTAGGGCCCGCGAACACTGAAGCTTTCTTT.

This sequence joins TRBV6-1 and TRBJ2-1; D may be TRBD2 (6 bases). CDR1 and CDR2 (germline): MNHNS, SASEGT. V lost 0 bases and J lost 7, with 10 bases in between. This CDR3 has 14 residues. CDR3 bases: TGTGCCAGCAGTGAAGCATGGGACTCTAATGAGCAGTTCTTC. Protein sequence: CASSEAWDSNEQFF.

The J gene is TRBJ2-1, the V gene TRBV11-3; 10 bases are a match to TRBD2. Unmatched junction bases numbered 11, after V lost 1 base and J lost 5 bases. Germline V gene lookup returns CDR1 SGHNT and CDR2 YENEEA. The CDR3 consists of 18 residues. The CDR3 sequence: CASSLAGGLATVNNEQFF. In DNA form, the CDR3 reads TGTGCCAGCAGCTTAGCCGGGGGACTAGCGACGGTTAACAATGAGCAGTTCTTC.

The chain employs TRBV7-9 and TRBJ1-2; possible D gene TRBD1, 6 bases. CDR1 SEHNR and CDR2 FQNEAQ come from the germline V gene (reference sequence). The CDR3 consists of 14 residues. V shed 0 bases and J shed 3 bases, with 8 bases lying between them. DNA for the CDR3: TGTGCCAGCAGCTTAGCGGACAGCGACTATGGCTACACCTTC. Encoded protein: CASSLADSDYGYTF.

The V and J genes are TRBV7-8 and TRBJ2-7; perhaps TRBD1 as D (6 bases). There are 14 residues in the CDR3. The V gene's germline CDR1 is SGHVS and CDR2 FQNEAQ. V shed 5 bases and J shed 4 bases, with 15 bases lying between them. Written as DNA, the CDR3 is TGTGCCAGCAGCGGGGGCCTAGGTTCTTACGAGCAGTACTTC. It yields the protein CASSGGLGSYEQYF.

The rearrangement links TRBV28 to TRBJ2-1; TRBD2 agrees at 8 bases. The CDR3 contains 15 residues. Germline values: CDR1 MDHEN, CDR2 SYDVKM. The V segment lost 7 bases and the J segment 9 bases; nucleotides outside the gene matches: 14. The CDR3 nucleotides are TGTGCCAGCATTGCAGCGGGGGCAAGAGGAACTGAGCAGTTCTTC. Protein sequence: CASIAAGARGTEQFF.

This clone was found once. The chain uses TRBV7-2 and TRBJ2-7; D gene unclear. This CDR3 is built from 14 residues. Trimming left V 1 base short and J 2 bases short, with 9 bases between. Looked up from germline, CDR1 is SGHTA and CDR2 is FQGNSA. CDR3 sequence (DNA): TGTGCCAGCAGCTTAGAATCCCCCACCTACGAGCAGTACTTC. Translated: CASSLESPTYEQYF. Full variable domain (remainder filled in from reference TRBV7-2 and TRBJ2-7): GAGVSQSPSNKVTEKGKDVELRCDPISGHTALYWYRQSLGQGLEFLIYFQGNSAPDKSGLPSDRFSAERTGGSVSTLTIQRTQQEDSAVYLCASSLESPTYEQYFGPGTRLTVT.